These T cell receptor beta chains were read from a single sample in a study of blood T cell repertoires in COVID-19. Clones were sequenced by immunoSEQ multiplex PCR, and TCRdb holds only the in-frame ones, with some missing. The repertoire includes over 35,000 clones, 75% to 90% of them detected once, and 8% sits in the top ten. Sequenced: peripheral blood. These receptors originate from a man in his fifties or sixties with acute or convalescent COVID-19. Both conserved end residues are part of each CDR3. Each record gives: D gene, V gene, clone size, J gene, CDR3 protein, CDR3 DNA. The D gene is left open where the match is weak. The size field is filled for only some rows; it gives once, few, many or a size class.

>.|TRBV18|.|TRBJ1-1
CASSPRGLVTNTEAFF
TGTGCCAGCTCACCACGGGGGCTCGTTACTAACACTGAAGCTTTCTTT
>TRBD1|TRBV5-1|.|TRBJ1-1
CASSLTRTGQTTTEAFF
TGCGCCAGCAGCTTGACTCGGACAGGGCAAACTACCACTGAAGCTTTCTTT
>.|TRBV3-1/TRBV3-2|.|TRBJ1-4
CASSLRQTNEKLFF
TGTGCCAGCAGCCTCAGACAGACTAATGAAAAACTGTTTTTT
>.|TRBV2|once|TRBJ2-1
CASSVNGQGQDEQFF
TGTGCCAGCAGTGTCAACGGGCAGGGTCAGGATGAGCAGTTCTTC
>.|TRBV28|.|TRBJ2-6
CASNSGVGANVLTF
TGTGCCAGCAACTCAGGGGTCGGGGCCAACGTCCTGACTTTC
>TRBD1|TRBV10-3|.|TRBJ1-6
CAISDGDRGSNSPLHF
TGTGCCATCAGTGATGGGGACAGGGGTAGCAATTCACCCCTCCACTTT
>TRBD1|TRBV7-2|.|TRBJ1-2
CASSFGDRGLYGYTF
TGTGCCAGCAGCTTTGGGGACAGGGGGCTCTATGGCTACACCTTC
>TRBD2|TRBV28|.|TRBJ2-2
CASSPSGWGFRTSENTGELFF
TGTGCCAGCAGCCCCTCAGGGTGGGGGTTCCGGACTAGCGAGAACACCGGGGAGCTGTTTTTT
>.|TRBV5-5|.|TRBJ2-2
CASSFRGSGELFF
TGTGCCAGCAGCTTCAGGGGTTCCGGGGAGCTGTTTTTT
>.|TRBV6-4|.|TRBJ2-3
CASARDSGTDTQYF
TGTGCCAGCGCAAGGGACTCCGGCACAGATACGCAGTATTTT
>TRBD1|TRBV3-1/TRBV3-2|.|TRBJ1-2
CASSQVTGGTGYTF
TGTGCCAGCAGCCAAGTTACAGGGGGCACTGGCTACACCTTC
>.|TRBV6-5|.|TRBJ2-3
CASRTRGDTQYF
TGTGCCAGCAGGACTAGGGGAGATACGCAGTATTTT
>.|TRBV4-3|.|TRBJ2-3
CASSPAAGASYTQYF
TGCGCCAGCAGCCCCGCTGCGGGGGCGTCGTATACGCAGTATTTT
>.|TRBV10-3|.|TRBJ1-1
CSQMGGGTEAFF
TGTTCACAGATGGGGGGGGGAACTGAAGCTTTCTTT
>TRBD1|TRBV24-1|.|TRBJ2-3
CATSPNRDRRTDTQYF
TGTGCCACCAGCCCAAACCGGGACAGGCGCACAGATACGCAGTATTTT
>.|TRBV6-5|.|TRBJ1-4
CASSYSGGGWEKLFF
TGTGCCAGCAGTTACTCCGGGGGGGGTTGGGAAAAACTGTTTTTT